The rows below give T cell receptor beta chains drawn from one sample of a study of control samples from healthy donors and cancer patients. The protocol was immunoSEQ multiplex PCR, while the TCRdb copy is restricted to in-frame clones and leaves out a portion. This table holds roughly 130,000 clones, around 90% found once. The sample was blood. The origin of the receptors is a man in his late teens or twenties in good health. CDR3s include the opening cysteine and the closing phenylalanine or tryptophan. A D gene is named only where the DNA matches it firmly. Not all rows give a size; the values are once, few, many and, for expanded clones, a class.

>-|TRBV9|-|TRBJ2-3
CASSPGETGSTDTQYF
TGTGCCAGCAGCCCGGGGGAAACAGGGAGCACAGATACGCAGTATTTT
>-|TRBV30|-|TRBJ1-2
CAWAFGVNYGYTF
TGTGCCTGGGCTTTTGGCGTGAACTATGGCTACACCTTC
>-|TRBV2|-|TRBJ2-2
CASSGQFGRGELFF
TGTGCCAGCAGTGGTCAGTTCGGGCGCGGGGAGCTGTTTTTT
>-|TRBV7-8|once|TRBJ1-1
CASFKTANTEAFF
TGTGCCAGCTTTAAGACAGCGAACACTGAAGCTTTCTTT
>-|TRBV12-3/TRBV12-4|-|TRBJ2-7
CASTKGGVYEQYF
TGTGCCAGCACTAAAGGGGGGGTCTACGAGCAGTACTTC
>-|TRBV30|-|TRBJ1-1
CACLLGTMNTEAFF
TGTGCCTGCCTCCTAGGGACAATGAACACTGAAGCTTTCTTT
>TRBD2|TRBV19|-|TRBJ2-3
CASSSGRLVTQYF
TGTGCCAGTAGTAGCGGGAGGTTGGTTACGCAGTATTTT
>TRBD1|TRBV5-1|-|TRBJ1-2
CASSLIGQGFTGYGYTF
TGCGCCAGCAGCTTGATCGGACAGGGGTTTACGGGCTATGGCTACACCTTC
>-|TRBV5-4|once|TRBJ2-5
CASSLGGGETQYF
TGTGCCAGCAGCTTGGGCGGAGGGGAGACCCAGTACTTC
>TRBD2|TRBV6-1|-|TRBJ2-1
CASSEAVAGGYNEQFF
TGTGCCAGCAGTGAAGCGGTGGCGGGAGGATACAATGAGCAGTTCTTC
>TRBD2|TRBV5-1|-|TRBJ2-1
CASSIYSGRSYNEQFF
TGCGCCAGCAGCATCTATAGCGGGAGATCCTACAATGAGCAGTTCTTC
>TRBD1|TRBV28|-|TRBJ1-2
CASSLTGGWGGYTF
TGTGCCAGCAGTTTGACAGGGGGCTGGGGGGGCTACACCTTC
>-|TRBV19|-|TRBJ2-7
CASSIRGSSYEQYF
TGTGCCAGTAGTATTAGGGGTAGCTCCTACGAGCAGTACTTC
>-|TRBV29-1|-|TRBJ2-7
CSVEVRDYEQYF
TGCAGCGTTGAAGTCCGGGACTACGAGCAGTACTTC
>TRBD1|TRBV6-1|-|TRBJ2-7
CASSDEDRDDEQYF
TGTGCCAGCAGTGACGAGGACAGGGACGACGAGCAGTACTTC
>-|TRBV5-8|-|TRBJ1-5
CASSLGLGLNSNQPQHF
TGTGCCAGCAGCTTGGGATTGGGACTAAATAGCAATCAGCCCCAGCATTTT
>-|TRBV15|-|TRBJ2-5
CATSRDLGAETRETQYF
TGTGCCACCAGCAGAGATCTTGGGGCGGAAACGAGAGAGACCCAGTACTTC
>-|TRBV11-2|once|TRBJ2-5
CASSLSQGLRETQYF
TGTGCCAGCAGCTTATCACAGGGTCTACGGGAGACCCAGTACTTC
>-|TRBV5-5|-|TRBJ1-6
CASSPSPTSSYNSPLHF
TGTGCCAGCAGCCCGAGCCCCACAAGCTCCTATAATTCACCCCTCCACTTT